This record covers a single T cell receptor (beta chain). Profiled with immunoSEQ multiplex PCR; TCRdb holds only in-frame clones, not every one. The sample records around 41,000 clones, approximately 91% being singletons. This entry is derived from a study of OX40 agonist ivuxolimab in advanced cancers. Germline CDR1 MNHEY, CDR2 SVGAGI. The junction had 5 bases not matched to a gene; V was cut back by 6 bases and J by 7 bases. The CDR3 runs to 13 residues. This receptor was identified in an adult with an advanced solid tumor such as melanoma, head and neck, liver or kidney cancer. The sample here was CD4+ or CD8+ T cells sorted from blood, taken in a trial of the OX40 agonist ivuxolimab. The J gene is TRBJ2-5, the V gene TRBV6-5, with TRBD1 matching over 10 bases. CDR3 sequence: CASRPGQGWTQYF. CDR3 DNA: TGTGCCAGCAGGCCGGGACAGGGGTGGACCCAGTACTTC.